The entry below describes one TCR beta chain. Its matching antigen is unknown. This entry belongs to a study of T-cell memory formation after mild COVID-19. General study points: Clones that contracted from day 15 to 85 had balanced CD4/CD8; later expanders were CD4+ biased. CM and EM subsets held most contracting CD4+ clones; EMRA held CD8+ ones.

TCRdb passed the 5' RACE reads through MiXCR, listing each CDR3 protein once. Of roughly 250,000 distinct CDR3 sequences in the sample, approximately 16% were seen once. The sequenced sample was PBMCs or a T cell subset sorted from them (not recorded which). The source is a man aged 18 to 29 who had mild COVID-19 (a few samples of this study predate the infection). Cell type and time point are not known.

CDR3 DNA sequence: TGTGCCAGCAGCCCGACAGGGGGCGGCAACACCGGGGAGCTGTTTTTT. Protein sequence: CASSPTGGGNTGELFF. The chain carries TRBV7-9 and TRBJ2-2, with 10 bases aligning to TRBD1. This CDR3 has 16 residues. CDR1 is SEHNR, CDR2 FQNEAQ, per germline (reference sequence). The junction had 5 bases not matched to a gene; V was cut back by 5 bases and J by 2 bases. The full variable domain, rest sourced from reference TRBV7-9 and TRBJ2-2, is DTGVSQNPRHKITKRGQNVTFRCDPISEHNRLYWYRQTLGQGPEFLTYFQNEAQLEKSRLLSDRFSAERPKGSFSTLEIQRTEQGDSAMYLCASSPTGGGNTGELFFGEGSRLTVL.